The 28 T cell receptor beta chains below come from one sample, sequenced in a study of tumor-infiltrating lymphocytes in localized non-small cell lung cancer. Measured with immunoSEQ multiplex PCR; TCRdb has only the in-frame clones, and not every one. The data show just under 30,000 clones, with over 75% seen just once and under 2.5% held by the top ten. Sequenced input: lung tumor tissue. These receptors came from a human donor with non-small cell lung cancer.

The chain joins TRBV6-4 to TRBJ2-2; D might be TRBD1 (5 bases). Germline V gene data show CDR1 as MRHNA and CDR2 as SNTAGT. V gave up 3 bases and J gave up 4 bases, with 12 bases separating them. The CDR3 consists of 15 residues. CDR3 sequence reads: CASSESRVGTGELFF. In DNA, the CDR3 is TGTGCCAGCAGTGAGAGCAGGGTCGGCACCGGGGAGCTGTTTTTT.

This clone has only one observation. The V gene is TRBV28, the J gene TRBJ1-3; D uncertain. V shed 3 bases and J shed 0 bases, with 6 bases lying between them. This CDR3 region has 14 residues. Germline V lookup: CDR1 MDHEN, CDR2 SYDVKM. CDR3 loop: CASSFLSSGNTIYF. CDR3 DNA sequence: TGTGCCAGCAGTTTTCTCTCCTCTGGAAACACCATATATTTT.

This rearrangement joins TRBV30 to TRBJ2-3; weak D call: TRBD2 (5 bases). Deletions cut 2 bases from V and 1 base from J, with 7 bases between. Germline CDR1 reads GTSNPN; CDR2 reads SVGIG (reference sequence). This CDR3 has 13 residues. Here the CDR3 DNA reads TGTGCCTGGAGTTTTAGCGGCACAGATACGCAGTATTTT. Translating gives CAWSFSGTDTQYF.

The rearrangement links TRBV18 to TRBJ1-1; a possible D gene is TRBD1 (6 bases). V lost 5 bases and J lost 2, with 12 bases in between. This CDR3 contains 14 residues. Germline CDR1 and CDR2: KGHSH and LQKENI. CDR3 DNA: TGTGCCAGCTCAACAGGGTCGGGTAACACTGAAGCTTTCTTT. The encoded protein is CASSTGSGNTEAFF.

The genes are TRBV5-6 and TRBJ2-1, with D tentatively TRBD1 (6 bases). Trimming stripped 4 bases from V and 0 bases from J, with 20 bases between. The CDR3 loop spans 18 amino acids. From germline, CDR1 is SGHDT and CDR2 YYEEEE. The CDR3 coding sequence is TGTGCCAGCAGCCGGGGACAAGGCTTCCATTCCTCCTACAATGAGCAGTTCTTC. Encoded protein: CASSRGQGFHSSYNEQFF.

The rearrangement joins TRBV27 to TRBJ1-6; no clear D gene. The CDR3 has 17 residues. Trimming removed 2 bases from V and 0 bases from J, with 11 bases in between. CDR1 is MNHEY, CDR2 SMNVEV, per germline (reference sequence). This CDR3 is CASSLGRPGSYNSPLHF. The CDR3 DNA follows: TGTGCCAGCAGTTTAGGAAGACCTGGCTCCTATAATTCACCCCTCCACTTT.

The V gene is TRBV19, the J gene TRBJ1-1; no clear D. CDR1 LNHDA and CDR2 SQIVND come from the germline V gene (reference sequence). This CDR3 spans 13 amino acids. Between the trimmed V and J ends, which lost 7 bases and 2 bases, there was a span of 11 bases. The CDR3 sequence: CASNRFLNTEAFF. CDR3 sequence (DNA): TGTGCCAGTAATCGTTTTCTCAACACTGAAGCTTTCTTT.

DNA for the CDR3: TGTGCCAGCAGCTTGGGGGATCCGGGACAGCCCCAGCATTTT. Translation gives CASSLGDPGQPQHF. The chain couples TRBV7-9 to TRBJ1-5; possible D gene TRBD1, 5 bases. The V end was cut by 3 bases, the J end by 7 bases, with 13 bases between. The CDR3 has 14 residues. Germline lookup yields CDR1 SEHNR and CDR2 FQNEAQ (reference sequence).

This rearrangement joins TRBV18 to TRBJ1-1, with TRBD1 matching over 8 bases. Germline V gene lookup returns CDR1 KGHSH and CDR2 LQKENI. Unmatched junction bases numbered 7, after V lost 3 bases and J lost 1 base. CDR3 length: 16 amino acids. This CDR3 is CASSPPRTGRNTEAFF. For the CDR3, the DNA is TGTGCCAGCTCACCTCCCCGGACAGGGAGGAACACTGAAGCTTTCTTT. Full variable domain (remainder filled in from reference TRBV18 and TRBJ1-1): NAGVMQNPRHLVRRRGQEARLRCSPMKGHSHVYWYRQLPEEGLKFMVYLQKENIIDESGMPKERFSAEFPKEGPSILRIQQVVRGDSAAYFCASSPPRTGRNTEAFFGQGTRLTVV.

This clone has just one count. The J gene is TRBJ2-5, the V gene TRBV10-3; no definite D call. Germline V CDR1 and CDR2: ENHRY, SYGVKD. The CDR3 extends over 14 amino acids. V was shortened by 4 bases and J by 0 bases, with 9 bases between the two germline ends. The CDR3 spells CAISGGQDQETQYF. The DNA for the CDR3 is TGTGCCATCAGTGGCGGTCAGGACCAAGAGACCCAGTACTTC.

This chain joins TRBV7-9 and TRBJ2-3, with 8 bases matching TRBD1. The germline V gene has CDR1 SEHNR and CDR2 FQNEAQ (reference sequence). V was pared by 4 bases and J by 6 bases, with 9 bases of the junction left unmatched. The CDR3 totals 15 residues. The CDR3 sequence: CASSSQGAPYDTQYF. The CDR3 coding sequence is TGTGCCAGCAGCTCCCAGGGGGCCCCGTACGATACGCAGTATTTT.

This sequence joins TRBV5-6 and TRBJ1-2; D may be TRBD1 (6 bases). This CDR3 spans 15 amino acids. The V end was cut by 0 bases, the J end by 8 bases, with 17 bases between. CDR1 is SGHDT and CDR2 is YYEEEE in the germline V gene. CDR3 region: CASSLAHREVVGYTF. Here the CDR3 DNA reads TGTGCCAGCAGCTTGGCCCACAGGGAGGTCGTCGGCTACACCTTC.

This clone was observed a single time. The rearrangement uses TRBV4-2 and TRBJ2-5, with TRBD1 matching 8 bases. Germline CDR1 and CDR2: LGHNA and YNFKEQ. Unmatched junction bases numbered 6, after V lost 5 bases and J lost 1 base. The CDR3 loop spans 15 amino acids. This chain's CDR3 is CASSTRTGLQETQYF. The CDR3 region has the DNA TGTGCCAGCAGCACTCGGACAGGGCTCCAAGAGACCCAGTACTTC.

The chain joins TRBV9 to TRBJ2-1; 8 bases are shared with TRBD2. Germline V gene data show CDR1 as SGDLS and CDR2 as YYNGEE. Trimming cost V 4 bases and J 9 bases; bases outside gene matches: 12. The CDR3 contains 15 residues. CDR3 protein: CASSPQGLAGGEQFF. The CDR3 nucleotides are TGTGCCAGCAGCCCCCAAGGACTAGCCGGGGGTGAGCAGTTCTTC.

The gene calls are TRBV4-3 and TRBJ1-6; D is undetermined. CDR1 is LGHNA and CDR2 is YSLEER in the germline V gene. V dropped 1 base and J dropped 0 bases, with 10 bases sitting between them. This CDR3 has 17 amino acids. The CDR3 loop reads CASSQGAVSSYNSPLHF. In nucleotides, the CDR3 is TGCGCCAGCAGCCAAGGGGCCGTAAGCTCCTATAATTCACCCCTCCACTTT.

The CDR3 DNA is TGTGCCAGCAGGGGGCTTGGACAGAGGGGTGAGCAGTTCTTC. It yields the protein CASRGLGQRGEQFF. The chain links TRBV7-2 to TRBJ2-1; the D gene is possibly TRBD1 (6 bases). The CDR3 covers 14 residues. With 6 bases removed from V and 9 bases from J, the gap between germline ends came to 18 bases. Germline CDR1 reads SGHTA; CDR2 reads FQGNSA.

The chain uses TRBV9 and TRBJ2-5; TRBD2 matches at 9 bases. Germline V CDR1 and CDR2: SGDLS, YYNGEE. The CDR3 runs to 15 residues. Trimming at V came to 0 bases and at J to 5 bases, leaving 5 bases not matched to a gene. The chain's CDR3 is CASSVAAGGRETQYF. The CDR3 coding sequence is TGTGCCAGCAGCGTAGCGGCGGGGGGGAGGGAGACCCAGTACTTC.

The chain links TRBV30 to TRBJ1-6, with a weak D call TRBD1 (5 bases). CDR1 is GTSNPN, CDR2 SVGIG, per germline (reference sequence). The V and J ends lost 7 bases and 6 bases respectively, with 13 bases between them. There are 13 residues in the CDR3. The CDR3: CALLGGGNSPLHF. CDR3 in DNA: TGTGCCTTGCTTGGGGGAGGTAATTCACCCCTCCACTTT.

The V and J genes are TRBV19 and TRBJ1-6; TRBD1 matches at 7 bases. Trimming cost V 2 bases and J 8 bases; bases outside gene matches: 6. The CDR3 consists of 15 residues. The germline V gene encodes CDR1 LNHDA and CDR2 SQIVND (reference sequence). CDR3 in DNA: TGTGCCAGTAGTATACTTGACAGGGTAGATTCACCCCTCCACTTT. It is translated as CASSILDRVDSPLHF.

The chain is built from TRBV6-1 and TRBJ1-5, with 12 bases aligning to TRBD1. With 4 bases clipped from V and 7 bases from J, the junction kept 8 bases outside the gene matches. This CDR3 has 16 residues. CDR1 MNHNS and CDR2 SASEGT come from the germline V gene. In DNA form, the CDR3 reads TGTGCCAGCAGTGGAGCGGGACAGGGGGCTTTGCAGCCCCAGCATTTT. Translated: CASSGAGQGALQPQHF.

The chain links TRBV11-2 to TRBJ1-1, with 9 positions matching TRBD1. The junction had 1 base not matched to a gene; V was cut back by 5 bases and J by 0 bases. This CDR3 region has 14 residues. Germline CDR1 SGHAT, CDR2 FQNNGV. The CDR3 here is CASSRDRVNTEAFF. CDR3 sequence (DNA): TGTGCCAGCAGCAGGGACAGGGTGAACACTGAAGCTTTCTTT.

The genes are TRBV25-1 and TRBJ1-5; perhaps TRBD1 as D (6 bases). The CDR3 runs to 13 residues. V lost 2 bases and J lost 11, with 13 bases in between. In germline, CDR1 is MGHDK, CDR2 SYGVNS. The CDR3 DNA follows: TGTGCCAGCAGTGAAAGGGGGGGTGTGGCCCAGCATTTT. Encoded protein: CASSERGGVAQHF.

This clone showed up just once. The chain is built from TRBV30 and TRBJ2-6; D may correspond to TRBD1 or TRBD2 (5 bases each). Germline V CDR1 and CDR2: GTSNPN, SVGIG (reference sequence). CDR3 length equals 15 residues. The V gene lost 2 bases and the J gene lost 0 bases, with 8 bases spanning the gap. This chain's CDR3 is CAWSLGGSGANVLTF. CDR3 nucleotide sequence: TGTGCCTGGAGTCTTGGGGGCTCTGGGGCCAACGTCCTGACTTTC.

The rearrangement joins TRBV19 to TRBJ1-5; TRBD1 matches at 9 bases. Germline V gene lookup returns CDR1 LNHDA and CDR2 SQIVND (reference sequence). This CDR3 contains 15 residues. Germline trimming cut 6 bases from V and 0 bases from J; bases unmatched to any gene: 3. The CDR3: CASSSDRGSNQPQHF. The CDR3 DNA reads TGTGCCAGTAGCTCGGACAGGGGTAGCAATCAGCCCCAGCATTTT.

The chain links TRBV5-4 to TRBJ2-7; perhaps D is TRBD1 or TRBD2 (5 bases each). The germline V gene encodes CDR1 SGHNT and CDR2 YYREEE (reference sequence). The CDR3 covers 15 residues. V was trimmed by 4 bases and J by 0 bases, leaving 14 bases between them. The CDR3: CASSRGAGSSYEQYF. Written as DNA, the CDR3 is TGTGCCAGCAGCCGAGGGGCAGGGAGCTCCTACGAGCAGTACTTC.

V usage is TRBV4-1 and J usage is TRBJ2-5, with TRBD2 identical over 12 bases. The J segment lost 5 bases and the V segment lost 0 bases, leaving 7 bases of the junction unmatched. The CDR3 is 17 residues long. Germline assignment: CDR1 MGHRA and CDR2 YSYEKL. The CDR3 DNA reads TGCGCCAGCAGCCAAGACTCCCGACTAGCGGGGGCTGAGACCCAGTACTTC. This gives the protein CASSQDSRLAGAETQYF.

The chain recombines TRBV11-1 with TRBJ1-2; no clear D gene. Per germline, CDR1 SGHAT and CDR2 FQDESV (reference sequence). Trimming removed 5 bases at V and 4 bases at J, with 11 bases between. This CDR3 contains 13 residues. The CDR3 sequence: CASSTRRSYGYTF. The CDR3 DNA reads TGTGCCAGCAGCACCCGCAGGAGCTATGGCTACACCTTC.

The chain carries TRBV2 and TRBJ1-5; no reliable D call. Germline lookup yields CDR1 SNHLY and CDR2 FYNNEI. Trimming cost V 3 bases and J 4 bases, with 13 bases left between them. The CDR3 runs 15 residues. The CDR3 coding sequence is TGTGCCAGCAGTGAGGTGAATAGCATGAATCAGCCCCAGCATTTT. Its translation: CASSEVNSMNQPQHF.